This is a list of T cell receptor beta chains from one sample in a study of blood T cell repertoires in COVID-19. Sequencing used immunoSEQ multiplex PCR; TCRdb keeps in-frame clones, though not all of them. The sample has under 250,000 clones, around 81% seen once; the top ten hold around 6%. The sequenced sample consisted of peripheral blood. The origin of the receptors is a woman in her 70s with acute or convalescent COVID-19. Each CDR3 is given with its conserved first and last residue. A D gene is named only where the DNA matches it firmly. Expanded clones get a size class; other rows say once, few or many, or leave the size out.

j_gene | abundance | v_gene | d_gene | CDR3aa | CDR3nt
TRBJ2-2 | NA | TRBV4-2 | NA | CASSRTPATGELFF | TGTGCCAGCAGCCGTACCCCCGCGACCGGGGAGCTGTTTTTT
TRBJ1-1 | once | TRBV7-8 | TRBD1 | CASSEKQGSTLSEAFF | TGTGCCAGCAGCGAAAAACAGGGGTCAACATTATCTGAAGCTTTCTTT
TRBJ1-1 | NA | TRBV28 | TRBD1 | CASIDRGRGRNTEAFF | TGTGCCAGCATCGACAGGGGGCGCGGTCGGAACACTGAAGCTTTCTTT
TRBJ2-6 | NA | TRBV7-9 | NA | CASSLGGTGANVLTF | TGTGCCAGCAGCTTAGGGGGCACTGGGGCCAACGTCCTGACTTTC
TRBJ2-7 | NA | TRBV5-1 | TRBD1 | CASSAYGGQPSYEQYF | TGCGCCAGCAGCGCCTATGGGGGACAGCCGAGCTACGAGCAGTACTTC
TRBJ1-1 | NA | TRBV6-5 | NA | CASSSIDPGAFAEAFF | TGTGCCAGCAGTTCAATAGACCCAGGGGCATTCGCTGAAGCTTTCTTT
TRBJ2-2 | NA | TRBV15 | TRBD2 | CATSRAGTSPGELFF | TGTGCCACCAGCAGAGCCGGGACTAGCCCCGGGGAGCTGTTTTTT
TRBJ1-1 | NA | TRBV18 | TRBD1 | CASSPTGLNTEAFF | TGTGCCAGCTCACCGACAGGGTTGAACACTGAAGCTTTCTTT
TRBJ2-2 | NA | TRBV9 | TRBD2 | CVSSPGWLAGGRTGELFF | TGTGTCAGCAGCCCAGGTTGGCTAGCGGGAGGGCGCACCGGGGAGCTGTTTTTT
TRBJ1-2 | NA | TRBV5-4 | TRBD1 | CASSSFRDSYGYTF | TGTGCCAGCAGCTCGTTCCGGGACAGCTATGGCTACACCTTC
TRBJ1-2 | once | TRBV28 | TRBD1 | CASSLARWTGSNGYTF | TGTGCCAGCAGTTTAGCCCGTTGGACAGGATCTAATGGCTACACCTTC
TRBJ1-2 | NA | TRBV30 | NA | CAWTAAEDYGYTF | TGTGCCTGGACTGCGGCGGAAGACTATGGCTACACCTTC
TRBJ2-5 | few | TRBV18 | TRBD2 | CASSPNLAELQETQYF | TGTGCCAGCTCACCGAACCTAGCGGAACTACAAGAGACCCAGTACTTC
TRBJ1-6 | NA | TRBV5-1 | TRBD1 | CASSFERPGTGGSPLHF | TGCGCCAGCAGCTTCGAACGACCCGGGACAGGGGGTTCACCCCTCCACTTT
TRBJ2-1 | once | TRBV6-5 | NA | CAIGWNEQFF | TGTGCAATCGGGTGGAATGAGCAGTTCTTC
TRBJ1-2 | NA | TRBV2 | NA | CASSPQLYGYTF | TGTGCCAGCAGTCCACAGCTCTATGGCTACACCTTC
TRBJ2-1 | NA | TRBV30 | TRBD2 | CAWSRREGLREQFF | TGTGCCTGGAGTCGGCGGGAGGGCCTTCGTGAGCAGTTCTTC
TRBJ1-4 | NA | TRBV19 | NA | CASSMSTEEKLFF | TGTGCCAGTAGTATGAGTACGGAGGAAAAACTGTTTTTT
TRBJ2-5 | NA | TRBV5-1 | TRBD2 | CATSTSGAQETQYF | TGCGCCACCAGTACTAGCGGGGCCCAAGAGACCCAGTACTTC
TRBJ2-7 | NA | TRBV27 | TRBD1 | CASSYGTGGVYEQYF | TGTGCCAGCAGTTACGGGACAGGGGGCGTCTACGAGCAGTACTTC
TRBJ2-1 | NA | TRBV19 | NA | CASSPRTAQRVSNEQFF | TGTGCCAGTAGTCCACGGACAGCCCAAAGGGTATCAAATGAGCAGTTCTTC
TRBJ2-7 | NA | TRBV6-6 | NA | CASSYRLMEGSEQYF | TGTGCCAGCAGTTACCGACTGATGGAGGGTTCCGAGCAGTACTTC
TRBJ1-3 | NA | TRBV7-2 | TRBD1 | CASSRMGTDSNTIYF | TGTGCCAGCAGCAGAATGGGGACAGACTCAAACACCATATATTTT
TRBJ1-3 | NA | TRBV27 | NA | CASSFSGGLGNTIYF | TGTGCCAGCAGTTTTAGTGGGGGACTTGGAAACACCATATATTTT
TRBJ2-1 | NA | TRBV18 | TRBD2 | CASSPSGGYGEQFF | TGTGCCAGCTCACCAAGCGGGGGGTACGGTGAGCAGTTCTTC
TRBJ1-4 | NA | TRBV6-5 | NA | CASSYGGWGALFF | TGTGCCAGCAGTTACGGAGGGTGGGGAGCCCTGTTTTTT
TRBJ2-3 | NA | TRBV13 | TRBD2 | CASSLAGLAGTDTQYF | TGTGCCAGCAGCTTAGCCGGACTAGCCGGGACAGATACGCAGTATTTT
TRBJ2-3 | NA | TRBV5-1 | NA | CASSLGAGVSTDTQYF | TGCGCCAGCAGCTTGGGGGCAGGGGTAAGCACAGATACGCAGTATTTT
TRBJ1-5 | NA | TRBV3-1/TRBV3-2 | NA | CASSQLSSDQPQHF | TGTGCCAGCAGCCAACTTAGCTCGGATCAGCCCCAGCATTTT
TRBJ1-4 | NA | TRBV15 | TRBD1 | CATSRDLYRDRNEKLFF | TGTGCCACCAGCAGGGATCTGTACCGGGACAGGAATGAAAAACTGTTTTTT
TRBJ2-7 | NA | TRBV7-2 | NA | CASSLTGTVGSYEQYF | TGTGCCAGCAGCTTAACGGGAACAGTTGGCTCCTACGAGCAGTACTTC
TRBJ1-2 | NA | TRBV5-1 | NA | CASSWTQENGYTF | TGCGCCAGCAGCTGGACTCAGGAAAATGGCTACACCTTC
TRBJ1-6 | NA | TRBV7-9 | TRBD1 | CASSLATGATLHF | TGTGCCAGCAGCTTAGCAACAGGGGCGACCCTCCACTTT
TRBJ2-5 | NA | TRBV7-2 | TRBD2 | CAIGPGGETQYF | TGTGCCATAGGCCCCGGGGGGGAGACCCAGTACTTC
TRBJ1-2 | NA | TRBV15 | TRBD1 | CATSSLLGQDGYGYTF | TGTGCCACCAGCTCACTGCTTGGACAGGATGGCTATGGCTACACCTTC
TRBJ2-2 | few | TRBV28 | TRBD1 | CASSSGTGITGELFF | TGTGCCAGCAGTTCCGGGACAGGGATCACCGGGGAGCTGTTTTTT
TRBJ1-1 | NA | TRBV3-1/TRBV3-2 | TRBD1 | CASGTGEAFF | TGTGCCAGCGGGACAGGGGAAGCTTTCTTT
TRBJ2-7 | many | TRBV7-2 | NA | CASSLAASYEQYF | TGTGCCAGCAGCTTAGCGGCTTCCTACGAGCAGTACTTC
TRBJ2-6 | once | TRBV19 | NA | CASSIFSGTGANVLTF | TGTGCCAGTAGTATTTTTTCGGGAACTGGGGCCAACGTCCTGACTTTC
TRBJ1-2 | few | TRBV28 | NA | CASSYRDYGYTF | TGTGCCAGCTCCTATCGCGACTATGGCTACACCTTC
TRBJ1-2 | NA | TRBV14 | NA | CASSSGTQNGYTF | TGTGCCAGCAGCTCCGGGACACAAAATGGCTACACCTTC
TRBJ2-3 | NA | TRBV5-6 | NA | CASSSGTNPSGTQYF | TGTGCCAGCAGCTCCGGGACAAATCCTTCGGGTACGCAGTATTTT
TRBJ2-2 | NA | TRBV29-1 | TRBD2 | CSVPGLAGPGNTGELFF | TGCAGCGTTCCGGGGCTAGCGGGGCCCGGGAACACCGGGGAGCTGTTTTTT
TRBJ1-5 | NA | TRBV19 | NA | CASSINGYSNQPQHF | TGTGCCAGTAGTATAAACGGGTATAGCAATCAGCCCCAGCATTTT
TRBJ2-4 | once | TRBV4-1 | TRBD1 | CASSQWGQTQNIQYF | TGCGCCAGCAGCCAGTGGGGACAGACGCAAAACATTCAGTACTTC
TRBJ2-2 | NA | TRBV19 | TRBD1 | CASSITGQGTGELFF | TGTGCCAGTAGTATTACGGGACAGGGGACCGGGGAGCTGTTTTTT
TRBJ2-2 | NA | TRBV2 | NA | CASSQDRGELFF | TGTGCCAGCAGTCAGGACAGAGGGGAGCTGTTTTTT
TRBJ2-2 | NA | TRBV2 | NA | CASSRDTPTGELFF | TGTGCCAGCAGTCGGGACACCCCAACCGGGGAGCTGTTTTTT
TRBJ2-1 | NA | TRBV11-1 | TRBD2 | CASSLGTSGMKDEQFF | TGTGCCAGCAGCTTAGGGACTAGCGGGATGAAAGATGAGCAGTTCTTC
TRBJ1-5 | few | TRBV7-8 | TRBD1 | CASSLDRGSGQPQHF | TGTGCCAGCAGCTTAGACAGGGGATCGGGTCAGCCCCAGCATTTT
TRBJ1-5 | NA | TRBV29-1 | NA | CSAAGGSNQPQHF | TGCAGCGCCGCCGGGGGGAGCAATCAGCCCCAGCATTTT
TRBJ1-5 | few | TRBV2 | TRBD1 | CASSLRTGPTNQPQHF | TGTGCCAGCAGCCTCCGGACAGGGCCTACTAATCAGCCCCAGCATTTT
TRBJ1-6 | NA | TRBV28 | NA | CASTEGGVDSPLHF | TGTGCCAGCACCGAAGGGGGAGTGGATTCACCCCTCCACTTT
TRBJ1-4 | NA | TRBV15 | NA | CATRRTVNEKLFF | TGTGCCACCAGAAGGACAGTTAATGAAAAACTGTTTTTT
TRBJ2-7 | NA | TRBV7-2 | TRBD2 | CASSLGLAISYEQYF | TGTGCCAGCAGCTTAGGACTAGCGATTTCCTACGAGCAGTACTTC
TRBJ2-7 | NA | TRBV18 | NA | CASSRDRGYEQYF | TGTGCCAGCTCCCGCGACAGAGGCTACGAGCAGTACTTC
TRBJ2-1 | few | TRBV4-2 | TRBD2 | CASSQDPGEGDNEQFF | TGTGCCAGCAGCCAAGATCCGGGGGAGGGCGACAATGAGCAGTTCTTC
TRBJ2-3 | many | TRBV10-3 | TRBD2 | CAIRGTTARTDTQYF | TGTGCCATCAGGGGGACTACCGCCCGCACAGATACGCAGTATTTT
TRBJ2-3 | NA | TRBV2 | NA | CASSQEATDTTDTQYF | TGTGCCAGCAGTCAGGAGGCAACAGACACCACAGATACGCAGTATTTT